These 22 T cell receptor beta chains were all obtained from the same sample, sequenced in a study of blood T cell repertoires in COVID-19. Method: immunoSEQ multiplex PCR; TCRdb's copy keeps in-frame clones and lacks some. The sample has about 63,000 clones; 80% to 90% are singletons. The sample taken for sequencing was peripheral blood. All receptors come from a human donor in a cohort sampled during active COVID-19.

V is TRBV5-4 and J is TRBJ1-2, with unresolved D. The CDR3 is 14 amino acids. Trimming shortened V by 2 bases and J by 4 bases, and 12 bases separated the two germline ends. The germline gives CDR1 SGHNT, CDR2 YYREEE (reference sequence). CDR3 nucleotide sequence: TGTGCCAGCAGCTTTACTCGAGAGGGCTATGGCTACACCTTC. It codes for CASSFTREGYGYTF.

V gene TRBV11-2 combines with J gene TRBJ2-5, with 7 bases identical to TRBD1. The trim removed 5 bases at V and 2 bases at J, leaving 5 bases unmatched. This CDR3 is 14 amino acids long. Germline V CDR1 and CDR2: SGHAT, FQNNGV. The CDR3 reads CASSPWDSQETQYF. In DNA, the CDR3 is TGTGCCAGCAGCCCATGGGACAGTCAAGAGACCCAGTACTTC.

The V gene is TRBV9, the J gene TRBJ2-7; 7 nucleotides line up with TRBD1. Germline loops: CDR1 SGDLS, CDR2 YYNGEE. The CDR3 sequence is 16 residues long. Germline trimming cut 3 bases from V and 2 bases from J; bases unmatched to any gene: 11. CDR3 sequence reads: CASSADPNRGTYEQYF. In nucleotides, the CDR3 is TGTGCCAGCAGCGCCGACCCGAACAGGGGAACCTACGAGCAGTACTTC.

The chain joins TRBV28 to TRBJ2-1, with 8 bases identical to TRBD1. With 5 bases clipped from V and 4 bases from J, the junction kept 10 bases outside the gene matches. The CDR3 sequence is 16 residues long. CDR1 and CDR2 (germline): MDHEN, SYDVKM. CDR3 in amino acids: CASSTIRTGSYNEQFF. CDR3 in DNA: TGTGCCAGCAGTACCATAAGGACAGGGTCTTACAATGAGCAGTTCTTC. The full variable domain, completed using reference TRBV28 and TRBJ2-1, is DVKVTQSSRYLVKRTGEKVFLECVQDMDHENMFWYRQDPGLGLRLIYFSYDVKMKEKGDIPEGYSVSREKKERFSLILESASTNQTSMYLCASSTIRTGSYNEQFFGPGTRLTVL.

This chain joins TRBV9 and TRBJ1-2; the D is unclear. CDR1 is SGDLS and CDR2 is YYNGEE in the germline V gene. V was shortened by 0 bases and J by 7 bases, with 10 bases between the two germline ends. This CDR3 contains 13 residues. This CDR3 reads CASSVGPAVGYTF. In DNA, the CDR3 is TGTGCCAGCAGCGTAGGGCCGGCGGTTGGCTACACCTTC.

The J gene is TRBJ2-7, the V gene TRBV4-3; 8 bases are shared with TRBD2. Trimming took 0 bases from V and 1 from J; bases not matched to a gene: 5. This CDR3 contains 16 residues. Germline values: CDR1 LGHNA, CDR2 YSLEER. In nucleotides, the CDR3 is TGCGCCAGCAGCCAAGATTGGCCGGGAGGGTCCTACGAGCAGTACTTC. Protein product: CASSQDWPGGSYEQYF.

J is TRBJ2-5 and V is TRBV5-1, with TRBD2 identical over 8 bases. The CDR3 has 14 amino acids. Trimming at V came to 0 bases and at J to 5 bases, leaving 3 bases not matched to a gene. Germline V gene data show CDR1 as SGHRS and CDR2 as YFSETQ. The CDR3 loop is CASSLGAGGETQYF. The CDR3 DNA reads as TGCGCCAGCAGCTTGGGGGCGGGAGGCGAGACCCAGTACTTC.

The V and J genes are TRBV6-5 and TRBJ1-2; D gene uncertain. Trimming cost V 6 bases and J 2 bases, with 13 bases left between them. CDR1 and CDR2 (germline): MNHEY, SVGAGI. The CDR3 runs to 14 residues. In DNA form, the CDR3 reads TGTGCCAGCAGATCGGTGGGCAGAAACTATGGCTACACCTTC. It translates to CASRSVGRNYGYTF.

The gene calls are TRBV6-5 and TRBJ2-2; no firm D call. Germline assignment: CDR1 MNHEY and CDR2 SVGAGI. The CDR3 has 14 residues. Trimming cost V 8 bases and J 5 bases, with 15 bases left between them. The CDR3 sequence: CASRWASRTGELFF. In DNA, the CDR3 is TGTGCCAGCCGATGGGCTTCCCGGACCGGGGAGCTGTTTTTT.

The chain is built from TRBV11-2 and TRBJ2-7; 8 bases are shared with TRBD2. CDR3 length: 16 residues. V trimming: 1 base; J trimming: 6 bases; junction bases outside the gene matches: 11. Germline assignment: CDR1 SGHAT and CDR2 FQNNGV. The CDR3 region is CASSLGTSGLTGEQYF. CDR3 coding DNA: TGTGCCAGCAGCTTAGGTACTAGCGGCCTTACAGGCGAGCAGTACTTC. Full variable domain (outside the CDR3, taken from reference TRBV11-2 and TRBJ2-7): EAGVAQSPRYKIIEKRQSVAFWCNPISGHATLYWYQQILGQGPKLLIQFQNNGVVDDSQLPKDRFSAERLKGVDSTLKIQPAKLEDSAVYLCASSLGTSGLTGEQYFGPGTRLTVT.

The V call is TRBV4-3, the J call TRBJ2-1; the match to TRBD1 covers 10 bases. CDR1 is LGHNA and CDR2 is YSLEER in the germline V gene. The CDR3 extends over 15 amino acids. J gave up 1 base and V 3 bases, and 0 bases lay outside the gene matches. CDR3 region: CASSQDRGSYNEQFF. The CDR3, as DNA: TGCGCCAGCAGCCAGGACAGGGGGTCCTACAATGAGCAGTTCTTC.

The rearrangement links TRBV7-9 to TRBJ1-1; no definite D call. V lost 2 bases and J lost 6, with 7 bases in between. The CDR3 is 12 residues long. Germline values: CDR1 SEHNR, CDR2 FQNEAQ (reference sequence). DNA of the CDR3: TGTGCCAGCAGCTTAAGCTTATCTGAAGCTTTCTTT. It codes for CASSLSLSEAFF.

V usage is TRBV4-1 and J usage is TRBJ1-5, with 7 bases lining up with TRBD1. The trim removed 2 bases at V and 7 bases at J, leaving 2 bases unmatched. The CDR3 is 13 amino acids. Germline V gives CDR1 MGHRA, CDR2 YSYEKL. The CDR3, as DNA: TGCGCCAGCAGCCAAAACAGGGGACAGCCCCAGCATTTT. Its protein is CASSQNRGQPQHF.

The genes are TRBV5-1 and TRBJ1-1; D ambiguous. Germline assignment: CDR1 SGHRS and CDR2 YFSETQ. V lost 0 bases to trimming and J lost 1 base, with 4 bases between them. The CDR3 runs 13 residues. CDR3 residues: CASSLVKNTEAFF. CDR3 in DNA: TGCGCCAGCAGCTTGGTAAAGAACACTGAAGCTTTCTTT.

On this clone: This sample also contains other DNA sequences that code for the same CDR3. The rearrangement uses TRBV28 and TRBJ1-2, with D unclear. CDR1 MDHEN and CDR2 SYDVKM come from the germline V gene. The CDR3 loop spans 14 amino acids. Between the trimmed V and J ends, which lost 5 bases and 3 bases, there was a span of 13 bases. Here the CDR3 reads CASSPTEPYYGYTF. CDR3 nucleotides: TGTGCCAGCAGTCCTACAGAGCCTTACTATGGCTACACCTTC.

The chain links TRBV7-9 to TRBJ2-7; a weak D match, TRBD2 (7 bases). Germline loops: CDR1 SEHNR, CDR2 FQNEAQ (reference sequence). The V end was cut by 5 bases, the J end by 4 bases, with 12 bases between. This CDR3 is 13 amino acids long. CDR3 sequence: CASSPKGGYEQYF. The CDR3 DNA is TGTGCCAGCAGCCCCAAGGGGGGGTACGAGCAGTACTTC.

This sequence joins TRBV7-9 and TRBJ2-7; perhaps TRBD1 as D (6 bases). Looked up from germline, CDR1 is SEHNR and CDR2 is FQNEAQ (reference sequence). The CDR3 loop spans 13 amino acids. With 8 bases removed from V and 2 bases from J, the gap between germline ends came to 13 bases. The CDR3 here is CASRDTLTYEQYF. The CDR3 DNA sequence: TGTGCCAGCCGGGACACCCTAACCTACGAGCAGTACTTC.

The genes are TRBV6-2 or TRBV6-3 and TRBJ2-2; 10 bases are shared with TRBD1. This CDR3 comprises 16 residues. V trimming: 6 bases; J trimming: 6 bases; junction bases outside the gene matches: 10. CDR1 MNHEY and CDR2 SVGEGT come from the germline V gene. The CDR3: CASSPWDRGMAGELFF. CDR3 bases: TGTGCCAGCAGCCCTTGGGACAGGGGAATGGCCGGGGAGCTGTTTTTT.

This sequence joins TRBV19 and TRBJ1-1, with D perhaps TRBD1 (6 bases). This CDR3 region has 19 residues. Deletions cut 4 bases from V and 2 bases from J, with 26 bases between. The V gene's germline CDR1 is LNHDA and CDR2 SQIVND (reference sequence). CDR3 loop: CASSKWHSGRGTINTEAFF. In DNA, the CDR3 is TGTGCCAGTAGTAAATGGCACTCAGGGAGGGGGACAATCAACACTGAAGCTTTCTTT.

The chain is built from TRBV13 and TRBJ2-1; 8 positions match TRBD2. The CDR3 has 16 amino acids. Losses at the gene ends were 6 bases for V and 1 base for J; bases not matched to a gene: 8. Germline CDR1 and CDR2: PRHDT and FYEKMQ (reference sequence). The CDR3 DNA follows: TGTGCCAGCAGTCATAAGCGGGAGAGTTCCTACAATGAGCAGTTCTTC. Its translation is CASSHKRESSYNEQFF.

This rearrangement joins TRBV28 to TRBJ1-2; 8 bases line up with TRBD1. Germline V lookup: CDR1 MDHEN, CDR2 SYDVKM. The ends lost 5 bases at V and 6 bases at J; junction bases unmatched: 5. The CDR3 covers 13 residues. In nucleotides, the CDR3 is TGTGCCAGCAGTCCGGACAGGGCCCATGGCTACACCTTC. Its translation: CASSPDRAHGYTF.

The chain is built from TRBV11-2 and TRBJ1-1; D is uncertain. The germline V gene has CDR1 SGHAT and CDR2 FQNNGV. Trimming removed 3 bases from V and 7 bases from J, with 15 bases in between. The CDR3 runs to 14 residues. CDR3 in DNA: TGTGCCAGCAGCTTCCCCCCAATTGGAGGTGAAGCTTTCTTT. Amino acid sequence: CASSFPPIGGEAFF.